The entry that follows covers one TCR beta chain sequence. The antigen remains unidentified. This CDR3 has 16 amino acids. Germline CDR1 and CDR2: SGHTA and FQGNSA. Trimming removed 0 bases at V and 2 bases at J, with 14 bases between. PCR amplification relied on 60 Vbeta primers (plus 13 Jbeta primers). Data came from immunoSEQ multiplex PCR; TCRdb stores just in-frame clones and leaves some out. Among 150,000 to 200,000 clones listed, roughly 88% were seen once. The sample belongs to a study of cytomegalovirus exposure and HLA in healthy donors. Study-level background: An early release of data contained about 85 million unique TCRs, which came from HLA-typed donors. Genotyping showed around 80% of fewer than 500 donors falling in the Caucasian-associated ancestry cluster.

Findings and caveats of the study: A few of the chains that were CMV-associated were confirmed in vitro to be specific for CMV antigens. It was assumed in the presence/absence analyses that sequencing depth was roughly uniform across donors.

The receptor was derived from a woman aged 18-29 years in good health and CMV-seronegative. Sequenced material: PBMCs. The chain is built from TRBV7-2 and TRBJ2-7; possible D gene TRBD2, 5 bases. CDR3 bases: TGTGCCAGCAGCTTAGCGCACCTGGGAGATACCTACGAGCAGTACTTC. It translates to CASSLAHLGDTYEQYF. The full variable domain, its missing parts supplied by reference TRBV7-2 and TRBJ2-7, is GAGVSQSPSNKVTEKGKDVELRCDPISGHTALYWYRQSLGQGLEFLIYFQGNSAPDKSGLPSDRFSAERTGGSVSTLTIQRTQQEDSAVYLCASSLAHLGDTYEQYFGPGTRLTVT.